The source of this T cell receptor (beta chain) is a study of blood T cell repertoires in COVID-19. Study as a whole: Samples representing acute and convalescent COVID-19 were sourced from the United States, Italy and Spain. In each case, the material was cDNA or gDNA derived from T cells, B-cell-depleted T cells, or PBMCs.

Germline V gene lookup returns CDR1 MNHEY and CDR2 SVGAGI. The CDR3 covers 13 residues. With 6 bases removed from V and 4 bases from J, the gap between germline ends came to 11 bases. The authors' processing: Counts of nucleated cells, estimated from reference gene primer amplification, were obtained. TCRdb's table, derived via immunoSEQ multiplex PCR, lists solely in-frame clones and lacks some. V and J calls and clone size follow that table, whereas D and trimming were derived from the DNA. The sample carries approximately 250,000 clones, 80% to 90% recorded once. The chain has TRBV6-5 and TRBJ2-3; the D gene is possibly TRBD2 (5 bases). The sequence came from a young man with active or convalescent COVID-19. Sequencing was performed on peripheral blood. Written as DNA, the CDR3 is TGTGCCAGCAGCCGTGGGCGGGCAGATACGCAGTATTTT. As protein: CASSRGRADTQYF.